Sequencing of this TCR beta chain was carried out in a study of Ad26.COV2.S vaccination and SARS-CoV-2 variants. This table comes from immunoSEQ multiplex PCR, and its TCRdb copy is limited to in-frame clones, with some not included. The table shows roughly 400,000 clones, with about 90% occurring only once. CDR1 and CDR2 from the germline V gene are SQVTM and ANQGSEA. Trimming cost V 0 bases and J 1 base, with 6 bases left between them. The CDR3 sequence is 13 residues long. Documented treatment: 19 received Ad26.COV2.S at low or high dose, single or two shots; 5 received placebo; per-sample allocation not given. Sampling occurred on day 63 after the first vaccine or placebo injection.

The clonotype comes from a person aged 18-65 years who received the Ad26.COV2.S COVID-19 vaccine or a placebo. Sequencing used peripheral blood, obtained in a trial of Ad26.COV2.S vaccine versus placebo. The chain couples TRBV29-1 to TRBJ1-1; D call uncertain. CDR3 nucleotides: TGCAGCGTTGAAGACCTGCCGAACACTGAAGCTTTCTTT. Translation gives CSVEDLPNTEAFF.